The clone carrying this T cell receptor beta chain was counted many times. Its antigen is as yet unknown. To make TCR beta libraries, researchers used iRepertoire HTBI primers and Arm-PCR of CDR3 regions. From the multiplex PCR reads, TCRdb called clonotypes with MiXCR, one entry per CDR3 protein. The sample holds 250,000 to 300,000 distinct CDR3 sequences, 15% to 20% seen once. This sample is part of a study of regulatory T cells in long-lasting Graves disease. The time point was: newly diagnosed GD, antithyroid drugs for less than 3 months. After RNA was extracted from PBMCs, the TCR library was made from it. Points from the study as a whole: Patients with persistent disease showed a bias toward TRBV28, TRBJ1-2 and TRBJ2-5.

The germline V gene has CDR1 SGHTA and CDR2 FQGNSA. The CDR3 has 14 residues. The ends lost 3 bases at V and 3 bases at J; junction bases unmatched: 4. The same specimen was also included in a second study, on T cells in Graves' hyperthyroidism and ophthalmopathy. According to that study: Graves' hyperthyroidism was deemed stable given no ophthalmopathy progression within 18 months. The hyperthyroidism was newly diagnosed and had lasted under 2 months; the patients were aged 18 to 65. In making diagnoses, clinical symptoms, serum thyroxine and TRAb, thyroid ultrasound and orbital computed tomography were all used.

This sequence originates from a woman in her twenties or thirties with Graves disease. The source was peripheral blood mononuclear cells (PBMCs), collected at new diagnosis, from a patient treated with antithyroid drugs. The gene calls are TRBV7-2 and TRBJ2-7; 8 bases line up with TRBD1. The CDR3: CASSFQQGDYEQYF. DNA of the CDR3: TGTGCCAGCAGCTTCCAACAGGGGGACTACGAGCAGTACTTC.